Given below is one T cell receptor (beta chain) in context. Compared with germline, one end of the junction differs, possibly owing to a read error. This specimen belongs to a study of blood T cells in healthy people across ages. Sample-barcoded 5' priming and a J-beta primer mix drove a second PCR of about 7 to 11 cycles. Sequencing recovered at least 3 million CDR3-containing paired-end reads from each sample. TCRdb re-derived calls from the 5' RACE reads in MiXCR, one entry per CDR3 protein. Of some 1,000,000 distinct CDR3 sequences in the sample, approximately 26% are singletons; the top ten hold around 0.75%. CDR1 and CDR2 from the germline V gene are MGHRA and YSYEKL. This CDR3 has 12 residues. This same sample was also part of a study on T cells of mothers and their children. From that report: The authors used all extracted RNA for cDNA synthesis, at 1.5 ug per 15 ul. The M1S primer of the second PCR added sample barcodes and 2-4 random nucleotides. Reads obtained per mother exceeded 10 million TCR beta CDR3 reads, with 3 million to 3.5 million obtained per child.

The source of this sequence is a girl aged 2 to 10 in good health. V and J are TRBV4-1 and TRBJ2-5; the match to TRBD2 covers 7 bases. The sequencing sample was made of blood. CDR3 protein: CASSQVGLAVVF. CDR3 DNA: TGCGCCAGCAGCCAAGTGGGGCTAGCGGTTGTCTTC.